The rows below give T cell receptor beta chains drawn from one sample of a study of blood T cell repertoires in COVID-19. Libraries were prepared by immunoSEQ multiplex PCR; TCRdb keeps only in-frame clonotypes and omits some of them. The data contain roughly 140,000 clones, roughly 88% of them singletons. The sequenced sample consisted of peripheral blood. Every receptor here comes from a human donor in a cohort sampled during active COVID-19. Each CDR3 is given with its conserved first and last residue. Fields, in order: J gene, V gene, clone size, D gene, CDR3 DNA, CDR3 protein. A D gene is named only where the DNA matches it firmly. For some rows the clone size is stated as once, few or many, or as a class when expanded; others skip it.

TRBJ1-2 | TRBV5-1 | once | . | TGCGCCAGCAGCTTGAACTTATGGTATGGCTACACCTTC | CASSLNLWYGYTF
TRBJ2-7 | TRBV10-3 | . | . | TGTGCCATCAGTGAGTCGATAGCCTACGAGCAGTACTTC | CAISESIAYEQYF
TRBJ2-6 | TRBV4-3 | . | . | TGCGCCAGCAGCCAAAGCTGGAGGACAGCTACCTACTCTGGGGCCAACGTCCTGACTTTC | CASSQSWRTATYSGANVLTF
TRBJ1-1 | TRBV29-1 | . | . | TGCAGCGTTGGGAGGGGTCTTGCTAACACTGAAGCTTTCTTT | CSVGRGLANTEAFF
TRBJ2-5 | TRBV14 | . | TRBD2 | TGTGCCAGCAGCCGTAGGACCCGGGGGGGCGGTCTGACCCAGTACTTC | CASSRRTRGGGLTQYF
TRBJ2-3 | TRBV30 | . | TRBD1 | TGTGCCTGGAGTTGGACAGGGGGCGGCACAGATACGCAGTATTTT | CAWSWTGGGTDTQYF
TRBJ1-1 | TRBV9 | . | . | TGTGCCAGCAGCTACAGGCTGAACACTGAAGCTTTCTTT | CASSYRLNTEAFF
TRBJ1-6 | TRBV5-1 | . | TRBD1 | TGCGCCAGCAGCAACAGGGGAGAAGAAAATTCACCCCTCCACTTT | CASSNRGEENSPLHF
TRBJ2-1 | TRBV19 | . | . | TGTGCCAGTAGTATATGGGGGGAGTCCTACAATGAGCAGTTCTTC | CASSIWGESYNEQFF
TRBJ1-2 | TRBV29-1 | . | TRBD1 | TGCAGCGCACTGACAGGGGGTTCTTATGGCTACACCTTC | CSALTGGSYGYTF
TRBJ2-7 | TRBV5-4 | few | TRBD1 | TGTGCCAGCAGCGTGGCCGGGACAGGGGTTACCGAGCAGTACTTC | CASSVAGTGVTEQYF
TRBJ1-5 | TRBV27 | . | . | TGTGCCAGCAGTTTCTACCCAGGGGAAAGCAATCAGCCCCAGCATTTT | CASSFYPGESNQPQHF
TRBJ2-3 | TRBV12-5 | . | . | TGTGCTAGTGGTTTGGTAGTGGGCCGTGGCCTCACAGATACGCAGTATTTT | CASGLVVGRGLTDTQYF
TRBJ2-5 | TRBV3-1/TRBV3-2 | once | TRBD2 | TGTGCCAGCAGCCAAGATGAGGGACTAGCGGGGGCGGAGACCCAGTACTTC | CASSQDEGLAGAETQYF
TRBJ1-3 | TRBV9 | . | TRBD1 | TGTGCCAGCAGCGTAGATGGGACAGGGTATGGAAACACCATATATTTT | CASSVDGTGYGNTIYF
TRBJ2-5 | TRBV11-2 | few | TRBD1 | TGTGCCAGCAGCTTAGGACAGGGCCAAGAGACCCAGTACTTC | CASSLGQGQETQYF
TRBJ1-1 | TRBV4-3 | . | . | TGCGCCAGCAGCAACGGAGGAGGGACTGAAGCTTTCTTT | CASSNGGGTEAFF
TRBJ2-7 | TRBV12-3/TRBV12-4 | . | . | TGTGCCTGCCGGGGGAAGCCTGCCAACGAGCAGTACTTC | CACRGKPANEQYF
TRBJ1-5 | TRBV5-1 | . | TRBD1 | TGCGCCAGCAGCCAAAATACAGGGGTTCAGCCCCAGCATTTT | CASSQNTGVQPQHF
TRBJ1-4 | TRBV12-5 | . | . | TGTGCTAGTGGTTTGGTAAGCGGACGATGGACTAATGAAAAACTGTTTTTT | CASGLVSGRWTNEKLFF
TRBJ1-2 | TRBV30 | many | . | TGTGCCTGGAGGGGAAAACATGCTGGGGCCTCCTATGGCTACACCTTC | CAWRGKHAGASYGYTF
TRBJ2-7 | TRBV5-8 | . | TRBD1 | TGTGCCAGCAGCTTGGCAGGGACAGGACTGACCTACGAGCAGTACTTC | CASSLAGTGLTYEQYF